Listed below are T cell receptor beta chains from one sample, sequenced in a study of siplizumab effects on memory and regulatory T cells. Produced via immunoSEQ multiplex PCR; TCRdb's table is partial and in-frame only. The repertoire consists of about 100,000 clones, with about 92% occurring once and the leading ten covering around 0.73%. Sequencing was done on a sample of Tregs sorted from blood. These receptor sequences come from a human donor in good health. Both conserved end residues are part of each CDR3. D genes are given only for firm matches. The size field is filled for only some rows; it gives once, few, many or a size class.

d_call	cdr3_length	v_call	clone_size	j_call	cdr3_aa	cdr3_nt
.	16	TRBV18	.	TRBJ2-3	CASSPSLINPSDTQYF	TGTGCCAGCTCACCAAGTTTAATTAACCCATCGGATACGCAGTATTTT
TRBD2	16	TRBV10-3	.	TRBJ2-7	CAISESSGGESYEQYF	TGTGCCATCAGTGAGTCTAGCGGGGGGGAATCCTACGAGCAGTACTTC
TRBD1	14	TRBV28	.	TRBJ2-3	CASSFKGATDTQYF	TGTGCCAGCAGTTTTAAGGGGGCGACAGATACGCAGTATTTT
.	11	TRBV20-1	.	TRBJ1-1	CSARDPPEAFF	TGCAGTGCTAGAGACCCGCCCGAAGCTTTCTTT
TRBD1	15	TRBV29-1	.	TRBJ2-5	CSVEEQGSYQETQYF	TGCAGCGTTGAAGAACAGGGGTCGTACCAAGAGACCCAGTACTTC
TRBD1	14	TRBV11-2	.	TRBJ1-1	CASSLGQGGGGAFF	TGTGCCAGCAGCTTAGGCCAGGGGGGAGGTGGGGCTTTCTTT
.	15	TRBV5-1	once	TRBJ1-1	CASSWAPTMNTEAFF	TGCGCCAGCAGCTGGGCACCAACTATGAACACTGAAGCTTTCTTT
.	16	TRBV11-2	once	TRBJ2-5	CASSSGFGAGQETQYF	TGTGCCAGCAGCTCCGGGTTCGGGGCTGGGCAAGAGACCCAGTACTTC
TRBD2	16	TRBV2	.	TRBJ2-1	CASSEFGGAGYNEQFF	TGTGCCAGCAGTGAATTCGGGGGGGCCGGCTACAATGAGCAGTTCTTC
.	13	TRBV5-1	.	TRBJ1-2	CASSLGDNYGYTF	TGCGCCAGCAGCTTGGGAGATAACTATGGCTACACCTTC
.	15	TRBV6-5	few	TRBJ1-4	CASRNRGGGNEKLFF	TGTGCCAGCAGAAACCGAGGAGGCGGTAATGAAAAACTGTTTTTT
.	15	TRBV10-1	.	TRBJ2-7	CASSESGGNSYEQYF	TGCGCCAGCAGTGAGTCGGGGGGAAACTCCTACGAGCAGTACTTC
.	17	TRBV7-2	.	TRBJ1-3	CASSLGHMGGSGNTIYF	TGTGCCAGCAGCTTAGGCCATATGGGGGGCTCTGGAAACACCATATATTTT
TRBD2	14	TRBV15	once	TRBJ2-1	CATSVQRESHEQFF	TGTGCCACCAGCGTACAGCGGGAGTCCCATGAGCAGTTCTTC
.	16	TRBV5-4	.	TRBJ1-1	CASSGGSGVANTEAFF	TGTGCCAGCAGCGGGGGCTCAGGGGTGGCAAACACTGAAGCTTTCTTT
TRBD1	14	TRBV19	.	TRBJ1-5	CASSRGTGAQPQHF	TGTGCCAGTAGCCGGGGGACAGGGGCGCAGCCCCAGCATTTT
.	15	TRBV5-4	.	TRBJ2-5	CASSYRDGRQETQYF	TGTGCCAGCAGCTACAGGGATGGTAGACAAGAGACCCAGTACTTC
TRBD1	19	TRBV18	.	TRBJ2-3	CASSPPRRGPTVGTDTQYF	TGTGCCAGCTCACCACCGCGCAGGGGGCCCACTGTAGGCACAGATACGCAGTATTTT
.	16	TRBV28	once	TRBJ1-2	CASSKSGAGRSNGYTF	TGTGCCAGCAGTAAGAGTGGGGCCGGCAGATCTAACGGCTACACCTTC
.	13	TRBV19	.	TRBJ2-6	CASTISGANVLTF	TGTGCCAGTACCATATCTGGGGCCAACGTCCTGACTTTC
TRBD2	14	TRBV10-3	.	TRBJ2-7	CAARLAGNSGEQYF	TGTGCCGCCCGACTAGCGGGGAACTCGGGGGAGCAGTACTTC
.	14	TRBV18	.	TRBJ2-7	CASSPPGNSYEQYF	TGTGCCAGCTCACCACCAGGGAACTCCTACGAGCAGTACTTC